The present entry profiles one TCR beta chain with its context. Its specificity is unknown. The record originates from a study of T-cell memory formation after mild COVID-19. Study at large: Largely, the TCR clusters proved donor specific. Study-wide points: Contracting CD4+ clones lay largely in CM and EM, with CD8+ ones residing in EMRA. While clones contracting from day 15 to 85 were balanced between CD4 and CD8, later expanders leaned CD4+.

Trimming removed 6 bases from V and 8 bases from J; junction bases left unmatched: 14. The CDR3 length is 15 residues. The germline V gene has CDR1 MDHEN and CDR2 SYDVKM. TCRdb re-called the 5' RACE reads through MiXCR, storing one row per CDR3 protein. The data hold about 560,000 distinct CDR3 sequences, with about a fifth observed a single time. This sequence was found in an adult woman who had mild COVID-19 (a few samples of this study predate the infection). Cell type and time point are not known. The rearrangement links TRBV28 to TRBJ1-2; 8 bases are a match to TRBD1. The specimen was PBMCs or a T cell subset sorted from them (not recorded which). CDR3 region: CASRTPGQGSGGYTF. CDR3 nucleotides: TGTGCCAGCAGAACTCCAGGACAGGGAAGTGGCGGCTACACCTTC.